Below, one T cell receptor (beta chain) is given with its context. This receptor's antigen is unknown. Per-base qualities were not stored, and no clone one base away is much larger. The data derive from a study of cytomegalovirus exposure and HLA in healthy donors (dated by TCRdb to about 2017). As for the study more broadly: In an earlier analysis of approximately 640 of the donors, under 300 Gb of sequence data and roughly 100 million unique TCR beta sequences from roughly 190 million T cells were reported. The study aimed to test whether cataloging public T cell receptors could reveal signatures of past pathogen exposure. Of the 350 to 450 genotyped donors, 65% to 90% were placed in the genetic ancestry cluster associated with self-reported Caucasian donors. An early release that covered 640 HLA-typed donors contained about 300 gigabases of sequencing data and tens of millions of unique TCR sequences. The study combined high-throughput TCR immunosequencing, statistical association of individual TCRs with disease status, and machine learning to predict cytomegalovirus infection status. Donor age, sex, ethnicity and CMV serostatus were collected together with the repertoire data. Typing coverage differed by locus: A, B, C, DRB1 and DQB1 were typed in about 620-630 donors, DQA1 in approximately 520, DPA1 in 600 to 610, and DPB1 in 400 to 490. Rather than using new phenotypic data, the later analysis identified candidate immune exposures from TCR beta sequences and from how often those sequences occurred across donors. All discovery cohort repertoires had been generated using a single sequencing platform. Along with the roughly 670-subject first cohort, a separate validation cohort of approximately 110 different subjects was used. An earlier analysis of around 540 of the donors applied high-throughput TCR beta sequencing to assess whether each TCR beta V gene segment acted as functional or pseudogenic. Roughly 5 DR-DQ haplotypes were handled as single units for association and clustering, since linkage in the cohort was strong. Class I and class II HLA loci were covered by the typing at four-digit resolution. The study profiled the T cell repertoires of fewer than 850 subjects by immunosequencing and related them to cytomegalovirus serostatus. A later analysis re-analyzed previously published TCR beta repertoires from roughly 630 donors and added high-resolution HLA genotyping to study TCR occurrence patterns. A later genetic analysis took genome-wide SNP genotypes for about three fifths of the roughly 670 donors and used that subset as a discovery cohort. Among some 410 genotyped donors of the cohort, an average of 235,054 unique TCR beta nucleotide sequences were sequenced per donor, around a sixth of them non-productive.

The cohort was made up of 666 healthy bone marrow donors. All cohort members were sampled while nominally healthy, although unrecorded immune exposures were likely present. The donor was CMV seronegative and was included in the group of a few hundred seronegative cohort members. Each donor provided a peripheral blood sample, and peripheral blood mononuclear cells were used for TCR beta sequencing. The Qiagen DNeasy Blood Extraction Kit was used to extract genomic DNA from the blood cell samples. Library method: the immunoSEQ multiplex PCR assay. For the multiplex PCR, a mixture combining 60 forward primers for TCR Vbeta segments and 13 reverse primers for TCR Jbeta segments was used. Amplification of the CDR3 region of rearranged TCR beta genes was performed with a multiplex PCR assay on genomic DNA. The Illumina HiSeq System was used to sequence the amplified TCR beta libraries as 87-base-pair reads. As for the original processing: A later analysis counted about 80 million unique TCR beta chains across the 650 to 800 repertoires, and around 9.9 million of these chains were shared by at least two donors. Raw reads were error-corrected and collapsed into unique sequences by a nearest-neighbor algorithm in which closely related sequences were merged to remove PCR and sequencing errors. To assign V, D and J gene segments, CDR3 sequences were aligned to IMGT reference sequences. For a sequence to be retained, a match of at least six nucleotides to both a V gene segment and a J gene segment was required. Rearrangements were classified as productive when the CDR3 lacked stop codons and remained in frame with V and J, and all other rearrangements were classified as non-productive. Following IMGT convention, CDR3 was defined as the stretch from the second conserved V-encoded cysteine up to the conserved J-encoded phenylalanine. Sequences without an unambiguous match to a single V gene segment were excluded from the earlier analysis of about 600 of the donors. In an earlier analysis of some 590 of the donors, a V segment was called functional when productive rearrangements were above 56.7%, and segregating when the standard deviation between donors exceeded 5%. A statistical classification framework was built to diagnose cytomegalovirus status from the catalog of TCR beta chain sequences. A later analysis assigned V and J genes by comparing TCR nucleotide sequences with IMGT/GENE-DB human TR gene sequences. In a later analysis, CDR3 sequences and most-parsimonious VDJ recombination scenarios were assigned using the TCRdist pipeline. In a later analysis, every TCR beta chain was defined by the combination of its CDR3 amino acid sequence and its V-gene family, and reads without a unique V-gene family were dropped. A later analysis removed 550 to 650 highly shared, low-generation-probability nucleotide sequences to deal with suspected cross-contamination and a sequencing artifact. For each public chain, a later analysis derived a clonal expansion index from normalized ranks of inferred template counts within each repertoire. In a later analysis, generation probabilities were computed using a VDJ recombination model fitted to out-of-frame rearrangements, and the results were checked against IGoR. Hypergeometric tests were used in a later analysis to score TCR-TCR, TCR-HLA and TCR-CMV co-occurrence, with a repertoire-size bias correction applied to the TCR pairs. A later analysis estimated false discovery rates by permuting HLA or CMV assignments 20 times. A later analysis grouped co-occurring TCRs with DBSCAN, adding TCRdist sequence similarity when clustering within HLA-allele-positive subsets. For co-occurrence clustering, repertoires with fewer than 30,000 or more than 120,000 public chains were excluded, along with five or six repertoires with anomalous nucleotide sharing. Held by TCRdb, this immuneACCESS table contains in-frame sequences only and omits some clones. Under half of the omission traces to an unresolved V gene where checked; the cause of the rest is unknown. V and J calls and clone size are copied from that table; D and trimming were computed from the DNA. In all, the sample holds 150,000 to 200,000 clones, and around four fifths of those were seen once. 1.3% to 1.5% of the sample is in the top ten clones.

The paper as a whole reports these results and caveats: A further reported finding was that TCR beta sequences accurately predicted the HLA-A and HLA-B alleles for most subjects in the first cohort. In an earlier analysis of more than 450 of the donors, most TCR beta V segments were observed in productive rearrangements about 90% or about 30% of the time, broadly matching IMGT annotations. In vitro tests confirmed that three of the cytomegalovirus-associated TCR beta chains recognize cytomegalovirus antigens. Compared with the approximately 700-donor mean, donors in an Asian-associated ancestry cluster had fewer N-insertions in productive TCRs, according to a later genetic analysis. Correlated functional status among segregating V segments might reflect linkage disequilibrium, but an unknown experimental factor could not be ruled out. A later genetic analysis associated a missense DCLRE1C variant with V-gene and J-gene trimming of TCR beta chains, and an independent cohort replicated the association. The only immune exposure information available for the cohort was CMV serostatus. In a later analysis, TCR association rates were found to vary across HLA loci, with the most associated TCRs seen for DRB1 alleles and the fewest for HLA-C alleles. Cytomegalovirus status was reported to be diagnosed by the classifier with high specificity and sensitivity in both the original and validation cohorts. Because the 87-base-pair reads could not distinguish some IMGT-functional V segments, including TRBV6-2 and TRBV6-3, those segments were excluded. According to a later analysis, most CMV-associated TCR beta chains appeared to be HLA-restricted, and the HLA associations seemed to be driven largely by CMV exposure. Several of the top co-occurrence clusters appeared to be linked to parvovirus B19, influenza, CMV and Epstein-Barr virus, according to a later analysis. The authors suggested that the approach could potentially be extended to other disease states and immunological phenotypes. The study gave a list of around 170 TCR beta chains associated with cytomegalovirus. In a later analysis, HLA-associated TCR beta chains were found to be more clonally expanded and to have lower generation probabilities than equally common non-associated chains. Roughly uniform sequencing depth across donors was assumed in presence/absence analyses, although this assumption may not hold. The cohort was sequenced for TCR beta chains only, and without alpha or paired-chain data the features that could be detected were limited. Because counts were too low, about 18 rarely observed V segments, including chromosome 9 orphons, were left out of the earlier analysis of several hundred of the donors. Because HLA typing was missing for some donors at each locus, association tests included only the typed subset. Specific HLA alleles were associated with 15,000 to 20,000 TCR beta sequences at a false discovery rate of 0.05 in a later analysis. While some public TCRs were present in many individuals, most TCR sequences turned up only very rarely across donors. Strong co-occurrence of HLA alleles, especially DR and DQ, made assigning TCR associations to individual alleles difficult. A group of highly shared sequence variants was considered likely to be a technical artifact of the sequencing pipeline.

CDR1 MDHEN and CDR2 SYDVKM are derived from the germline V gene. Relative to germline, V is 8 bases shorter and J is 9 bases shorter, with 25 bases between their ends. The CDR3 spans 15 residues, from the cysteine through the phenylalanine. Only the CDR3 DNA is retained, 45 bases long and in frame from the first base. Sequencing input: PBMCs. The rearranged segments are TRBV28 and TRBJ2-5; 6 matching bases give a weak D call of TRBD2. The receptor was derived from a woman in her 30s in good health and CMV-seronegative. CDR3 region: CASEGSDLAAQAQYF. The bases read TGTGCCAGCGAGGGCTCCGACTTAGCGGCTCAGGCCCAGTACTTC.